What follows is one TCR beta chain and its context. The antigen is unknown. Each TRB cDNA library was prepared by 5' RACE (with UMI labels). Reanalyzing the 5' RACE reads, TCRdb keeps one entry per CDR3 protein, without DNA. The data include roughly 93,000 distinct CDR3 sequences; the top ten clones carry roughly 1.1%. Naive CD8+ T cells had a CD45RO-CCR7+CD27+CD95- phenotype. Germline values: CDR1 SGHAT, CDR2 FQNNGV. The CDR3 sequence is 15 residues long. The record originates from a study of CXCR3-negative and CXCR3-positive naive CD8 T cells. Study results and limitations: Naive CXCR3-positive cells had TRB CDR3s more hydrophobic than those of CXCR3-negative naive cells. Diversity in memory CD8+ cells fell much lower than the comparably high levels seen in both naive subsets.

What was sequenced was naive CXCR3+ CD8+ T cells from blood. Stated subset: CD45RO-CCR7+CD27+CD95- naive CD8+ T cells expressing CXCR3 (TNR3+). This TCR came from a human donor in good health. Some clones in this sample may be carry-over from other donors' samples. This rearrangement joins TRBV11-2 to TRBJ2-7; TCRdb gives TRBD2 as the D gene, but with no DNA this cannot be confirmed. CDR3 loop: CASSYSGRSSYEQYF.